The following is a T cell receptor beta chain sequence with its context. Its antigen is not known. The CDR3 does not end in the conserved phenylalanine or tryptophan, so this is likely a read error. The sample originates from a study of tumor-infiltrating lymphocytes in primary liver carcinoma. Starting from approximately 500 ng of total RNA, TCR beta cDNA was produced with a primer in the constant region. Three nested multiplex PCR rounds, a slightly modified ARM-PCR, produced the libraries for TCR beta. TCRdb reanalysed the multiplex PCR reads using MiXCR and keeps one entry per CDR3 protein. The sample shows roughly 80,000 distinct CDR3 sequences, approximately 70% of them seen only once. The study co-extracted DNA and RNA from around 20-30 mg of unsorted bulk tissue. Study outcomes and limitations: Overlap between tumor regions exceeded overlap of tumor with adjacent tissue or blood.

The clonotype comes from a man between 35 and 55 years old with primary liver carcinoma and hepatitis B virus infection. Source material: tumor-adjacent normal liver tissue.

CDR3 sequence (DNA): TGTGCCGTCAAAAGACTACAGGAGGGCTACGAGCAGTACTAC. Protein: CAVKRLQEGYEQYY. The chain couples TRBV6-2 or TRBV6-3 to TRBJ2-7, with D possibly TRBD2 on 6 matching bases. The V and J ends lost 11 bases and 3 bases respectively, with 20 bases between them. Germline CDR1 is MNHEY and CDR2 is SVGEGT. The CDR3 extends over 14 amino acids.